The rows below give T cell receptor beta chains drawn from one sample of a study of shared clonotypes between healthy human individuals. Generated by immunoSEQ multiplex PCR, the TCRdb table keeps only in-frame clones and is missing some. The table records under 2,500,000 clones, approximately 94% of them present only once. The specimen sequenced was naive CD4+ T cells sorted from blood. The receptor source for this set is a man aged 18 to 29 in good health. Each CDR3 is given with its conserved first and last residue. A D gene is named only where the DNA matches it firmly. Only part of the rows carry a size: once, few, many, or a class if the clone is expanded.

CDR3 DNA,CDR3 protein,clone size,D gene,J gene,V gene
TGTGCCAGCAGCCTTACAGGGGTATTGGCCGGGGAGCTGTTTTTT,CASSLTGVLAGELFF,-,TRBD1,TRBJ2-2,TRBV6-5
TGTGCCAGCAGCTTAGATGGATTAGGATCGCTTGGGGCCAACGTCCTGACTTTC,CASSLDGLGSLGANVLTF,-,-,TRBJ2-6,TRBV11-2
TGCGCCAGCAGCTTGCTGGGCGGGGATCTATTCACTGAAGCTTTCTTT,CASSLLGGDLFTEAFF,-,-,TRBJ1-1,TRBV5-1
TGTGCCAGCAGTTACCCGGACAGGGGGTGGTCACCCCTCCACTTT,CASSYPDRGWSPLHF,few,TRBD1,TRBJ1-6,TRBV6-7
TGTGCCAGCAGCTTACCCAGGGGCTTATTTACAGATACGCAGTATTTT,CASSLPRGLFTDTQYF,-,-,TRBJ2-3,TRBV7-6
TGTGCCAGCAGCCACAGTAACATGAACACTGAAGCTTTCTTT,CASSHSNMNTEAFF,-,-,TRBJ1-1,TRBV7-2
TGTGCCAGCAGCCCGGGACAGGCATCAAACACTGAAGCTTTCTTT,CASSPGQASNTEAFF,-,TRBD1,TRBJ1-1,TRBV11-2
TGCGCCAGCAGCGTCGGGACGGACGTTGGTGGCTACACCTTC,CASSVGTDVGGYTF,-,-,TRBJ1-2,TRBV5-1
TGTGCCAGCAGCTTAAAGGACATTAATCAGCCCCAGCATTTT,CASSLKDINQPQHF,once,-,TRBJ1-5,TRBV7-9
TGTGCCAGCTCACCAGGGGCATCTGGTGAGCAGTACTTC,CASSPGASGEQYF,-,-,TRBJ2-7,TRBV18
TGTGCCAGCAGCCCTAACACGGGACCGAGGGTTCAGCCCCAGCATTTT,CASSPNTGPRVQPQHF,-,-,TRBJ1-5,TRBV11-2
TGTGCCAGCAGCCCACGGACCCGGGGGGGCGAGCAGTACTTC,CASSPRTRGGEQYF,-,TRBD2,TRBJ2-7,TRBV13
TGTGCCAGCAGACACACAGGTTATAGCAATCAGCCCCAGCATTTT,CASRHTGYSNQPQHF,-,-,TRBJ1-5,TRBV6-1